This T cell receptor (beta chain) is from a study of T cell changes during pregnancy in multiple sclerosis. This clone was counted a few times. V lost 3 bases and J 6 bases, leaving 14 bases between the germline ends. This CDR3 contains 14 residues. The germline V gene encodes CDR1 LGHNA and CDR2 YSLEER. Sequencing used immunoSEQ multiplex PCR; TCRdb keeps in-frame clones, though not all of them. Among fewer than 55,000 clones, 70% to 90% were seen once, and the ten largest hold 5.9%. This rearrangement joins TRBV4-3 to TRBJ1-2, with D possibly matching TRBD1 (6 bases). The input for sequencing was CD8+ T cells from peripheral blood mononuclear cells, taken after pregnancy. This TCR came from a female donor in good health, enrolled as a control in a pregnancy study. The DNA of the CDR3 is TGCGCCAGCAGCCAGACGCTGGACAGCCATGGCTACACCTTC. Amino acids: CASSQTLDSHGYTF.